Included here is one T cell receptor beta chain sequence, with context. Clones were sequenced by immunoSEQ multiplex PCR, and TCRdb holds only the in-frame ones, with some missing. The table records tens of thousands of clones, approximately 95% of them present only once. This specimen belongs to a study of human thymus T cells. This CDR3 is 14 amino acids long. Trimming left V 0 bases short and J 6 bases short, with 9 bases between. Per germline, CDR1 MNHEY and CDR2 SVGAGI. The sample was blood. The source is a boy in the first two years of life with a congenital heart defect but otherwise immunologically healthy. The chain recombines TRBV6-5 with TRBJ2-1; D might be TRBD1 or TRBD2, each matching 5 bases. In DNA, the CDR3 is TGTGCCAGCAGTTACTCGGTGGGGGTCAATGAGCAGTTCTTC. Amino acid sequence: CASSYSVGVNEQFF.